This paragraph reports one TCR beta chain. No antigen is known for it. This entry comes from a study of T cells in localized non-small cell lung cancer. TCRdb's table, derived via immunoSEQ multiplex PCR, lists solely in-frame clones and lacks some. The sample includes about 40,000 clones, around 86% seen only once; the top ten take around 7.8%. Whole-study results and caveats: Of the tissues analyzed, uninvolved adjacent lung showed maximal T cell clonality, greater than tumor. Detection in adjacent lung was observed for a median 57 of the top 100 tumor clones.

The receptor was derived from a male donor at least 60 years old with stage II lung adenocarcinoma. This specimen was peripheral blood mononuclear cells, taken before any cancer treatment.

CDR3 nucleotide sequence: TGTGCCAGCAGGATCGGACAGGGGATCAATCAGCCCCAGCATTTT. This codes for CASRIGQGINQPQHF. The chain is built from TRBV5-6 and TRBJ1-5; TRBD1 agrees at 9 bases. The CDR3 runs to 15 residues. The J segment lost 3 bases and the V segment lost 5 bases, leaving 6 bases of the junction unmatched. Germline loops: CDR1 SGHDT, CDR2 YYEEEE.